This T cell receptor (beta chain) was documented in a study of shared T cell receptors in the human thymus (TCRdb year 2021). Broadly, across the study: The study examined how the human thymus generates shared, self-reactive T-cell receptor alpha chains.

The library was obtained by the immunoSEQ multiplex PCR assay. What TCRdb holds here is the immuneACCESS table cut down to in-frame rearrangements. Part of the clones is not present; checked against another copy, under half of the missing clones reflect an unresolved V gene, and the others are unexplained. Recorded for this sample are approximately 400,000 clones; 95% of them occurred a single time. The ten largest account for about 0.02% of the sample. As for this clone: Its antigen target is currently unknown. No base-level quality is on record; no much larger clone is a single base apart.

At the junction V is shortened by 6 bases and J by 7 bases; bases outside the gene matches: 11. Looking up the germline V gene yields CDR1 MGHDK and CDR2 SYGVNS. The CDR3 covers 15 residues, taking in both the cysteine and the phenylalanine. CDR3 DNA is the only sequence kept; it has 45 bases, read in frame from the first base. This clonotype was sampled from a human donor. The sample consisted of thymocytes. The receptor chain draws on TRBV25-1 and TRBJ1-1, with 10 junctional bases fitting TRBD1. The CDR3 reads CASRLFKDRGVEAFF. The nucleotide sequence reads as follows: TGTGCCAGCAGGCTTTTTAAGGACAGGGGGGTTGAAGCTTTCTTT.